The T cell receptor (beta chain) under discussion was sequenced for a study of T cell clonality in common variable immunodeficiency. Libraries were prepared by immunoSEQ multiplex PCR; TCRdb keeps only in-frame clonotypes and omits some of them. The table records fewer than 70,000 clones without singletons, the ten largest covering approximately 1.6%. CDR1 WSHSY and CDR2 SAAADI come from the germline V gene. The V gene end was trimmed by 7 bases and the J gene end by 6 bases; junction bases not matched to a gene: 16. CDR3 length: 16 residues. This clone has ten or more counts. The read is 3 residues too short to cover the CDR3 end, so that end is filled in from the germline J gene.

The V gene is TRBV10-2, the J gene TRBJ1-2; 8 nucleotides match TRBD1. Sequencing used peripheral blood mononuclear cells. This TCR came from a person between 18 and 70 years old in good health. CDR3 bases read: TGCGCCAGCACTCCGAGAGGGGCAGGGGGCTTACATGGC. As protein: CASTPRGAGGLHG. The CDR3 in full is CASTPRGAGGLHGYTF.